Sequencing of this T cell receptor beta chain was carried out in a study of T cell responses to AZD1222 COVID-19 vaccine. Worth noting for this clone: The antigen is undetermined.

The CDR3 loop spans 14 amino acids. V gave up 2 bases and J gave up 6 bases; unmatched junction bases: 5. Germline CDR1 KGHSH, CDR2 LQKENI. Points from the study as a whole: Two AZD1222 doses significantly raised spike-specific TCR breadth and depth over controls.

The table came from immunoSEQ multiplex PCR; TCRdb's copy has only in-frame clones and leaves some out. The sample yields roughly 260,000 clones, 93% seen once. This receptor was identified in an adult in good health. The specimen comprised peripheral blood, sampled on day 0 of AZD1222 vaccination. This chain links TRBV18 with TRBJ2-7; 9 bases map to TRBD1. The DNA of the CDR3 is TGTGCCAGCTCACCAGGGACAGGGTCCCTCGAGCAGTACTTC. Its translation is CASSPGTGSLEQYF.